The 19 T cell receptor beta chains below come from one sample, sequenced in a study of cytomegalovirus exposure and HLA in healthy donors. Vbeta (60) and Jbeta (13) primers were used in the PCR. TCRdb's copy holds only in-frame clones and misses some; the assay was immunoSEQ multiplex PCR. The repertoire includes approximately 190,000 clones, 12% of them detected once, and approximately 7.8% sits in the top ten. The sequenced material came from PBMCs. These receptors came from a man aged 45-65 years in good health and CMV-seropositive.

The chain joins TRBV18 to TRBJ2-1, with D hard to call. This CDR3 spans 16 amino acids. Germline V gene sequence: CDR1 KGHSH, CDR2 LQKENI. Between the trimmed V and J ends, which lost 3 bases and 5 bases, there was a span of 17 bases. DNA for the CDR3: TGTGCCAGCTCACCCGGATCTCAGCGAATACACAATGAGCAGTTCTTC. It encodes CASSPGSQRIHNEQFF.

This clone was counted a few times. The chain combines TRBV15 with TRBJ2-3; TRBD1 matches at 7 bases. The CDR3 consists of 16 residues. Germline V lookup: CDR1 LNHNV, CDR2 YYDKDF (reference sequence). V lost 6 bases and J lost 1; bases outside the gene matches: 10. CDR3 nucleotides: TGTGCCACCAGGCATAATCCGGGACAGCGCACAGATACGCAGTATTTT. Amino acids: CATRHNPGQRTDTQYF.

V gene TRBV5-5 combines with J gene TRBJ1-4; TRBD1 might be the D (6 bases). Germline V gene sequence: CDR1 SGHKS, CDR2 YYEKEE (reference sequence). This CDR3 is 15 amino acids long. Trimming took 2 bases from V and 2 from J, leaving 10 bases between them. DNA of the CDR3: TGTGCCAGCAGCTTATTTGACAGGACTAATGAAAAACTGTTTTTT. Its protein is CASSLFDRTNEKLFF.

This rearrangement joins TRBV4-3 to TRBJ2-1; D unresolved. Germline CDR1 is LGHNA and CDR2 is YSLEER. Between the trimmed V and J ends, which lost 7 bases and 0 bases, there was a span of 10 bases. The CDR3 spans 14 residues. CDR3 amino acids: CASKLRSSYNEQFF. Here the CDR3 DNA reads TGCGCCAGCAAGCTTAGGAGCTCCTACAATGAGCAGTTCTTC.

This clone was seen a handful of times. The CDR3 DNA reads as TGTGCCAGCAGTCTTCAGGGCCTTAATTCACCCCTCCACTTT. Amino acid sequence: CASSLQGLNSPLHF. The rearrangement links TRBV28 to TRBJ1-6, with a weak D call TRBD1 (5 bases). Germline V gene lookup returns CDR1 MDHEN and CDR2 SYDVKM. Trimming left V 5 bases short and J 6 bases short, with 11 bases between. The CDR3 has 14 residues. Filled out from reference TRBV28 and TRBJ1-6, the complete variable domain reads DVKVTQSSRYLVKRTGEKVFLECVQDMDHENMFWYRQDPGLGLRLIYFSYDVKMKEKGDIPEGYSVSREKKERFSLILESASTNQTSMYLCASSLQGLNSPLHFGNGTRLTVT.

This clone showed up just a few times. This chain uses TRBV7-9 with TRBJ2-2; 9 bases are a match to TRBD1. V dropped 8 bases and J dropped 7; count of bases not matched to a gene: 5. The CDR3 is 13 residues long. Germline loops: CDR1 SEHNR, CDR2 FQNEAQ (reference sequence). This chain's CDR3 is CASRDREHGELFF. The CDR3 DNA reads TGTGCCAGCCGGGACAGGGAGCACGGGGAGCTGTTTTTT.

As DNA, the CDR3 is TGTGCCAGCAGCTTAGTCCAGGTTGGCGAGCAGTACGTC. Encoded protein: CASSLVQVGEQYV. This sequence joins TRBV7-8 and TRBJ2-7; D is uncertain. Trimming stripped 1 base from V and 6 bases from J, with 10 bases between. The CDR3 consists of 13 residues. The germline CDR1 and CDR2 sequences are SGHVS and FQNEAQ.

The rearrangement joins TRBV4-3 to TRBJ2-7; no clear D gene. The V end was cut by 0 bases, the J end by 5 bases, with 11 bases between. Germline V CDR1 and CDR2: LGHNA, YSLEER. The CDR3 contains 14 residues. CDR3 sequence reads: CASSQEWQVDEQYF. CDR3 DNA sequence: TGCGCCAGCAGCCAAGAGTGGCAGGTTGACGAGCAGTACTTC.

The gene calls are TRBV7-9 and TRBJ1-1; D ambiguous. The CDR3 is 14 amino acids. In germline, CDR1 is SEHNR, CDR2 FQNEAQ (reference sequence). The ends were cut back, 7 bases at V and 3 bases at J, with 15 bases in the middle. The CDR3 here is CASKPVEVDTEAFF. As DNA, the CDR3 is TGTGCCAGCAAGCCAGTTGAGGTGGACACTGAAGCTTTCTTT.

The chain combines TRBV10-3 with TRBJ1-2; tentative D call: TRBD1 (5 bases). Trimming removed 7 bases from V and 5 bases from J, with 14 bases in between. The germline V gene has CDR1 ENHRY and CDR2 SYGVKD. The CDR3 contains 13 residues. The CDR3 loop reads CAIKDQRGYGYTF. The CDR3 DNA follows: TGTGCCATCAAGGACCAAAGGGGATATGGCTACACCTTC.

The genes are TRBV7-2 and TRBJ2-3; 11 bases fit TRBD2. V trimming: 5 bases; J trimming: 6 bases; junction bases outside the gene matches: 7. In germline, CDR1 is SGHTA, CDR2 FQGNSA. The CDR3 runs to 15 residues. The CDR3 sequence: CASSPGTSGADTQYF. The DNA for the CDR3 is TGTGCCAGCAGCCCTGGGACTAGCGGAGCCGATACGCAGTATTTT. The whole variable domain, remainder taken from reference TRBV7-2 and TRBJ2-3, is GAGVSQSPSNKVTEKGKDVELRCDPISGHTALYWYRQSLGQGLEFLIYFQGNSAPDKSGLPSDRFSAERTGGSVSTLTIQRTQQEDSAVYLCASSPGTSGADTQYFGPGTRLTVL.

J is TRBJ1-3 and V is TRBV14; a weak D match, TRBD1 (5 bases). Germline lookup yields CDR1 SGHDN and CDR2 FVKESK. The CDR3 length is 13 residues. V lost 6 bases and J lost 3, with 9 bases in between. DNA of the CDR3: TGTGCCAGCAGTCCAGGGTTTGGAAACACCATATATTTT. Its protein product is CASSPGFGNTIYF.

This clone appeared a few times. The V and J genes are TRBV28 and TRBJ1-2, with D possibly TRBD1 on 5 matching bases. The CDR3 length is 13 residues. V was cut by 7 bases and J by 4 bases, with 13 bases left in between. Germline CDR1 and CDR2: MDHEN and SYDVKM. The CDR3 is CASTLWGVYGYTF. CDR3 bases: TGTGCCAGCACCCTTTGGGGGGTCTATGGCTACACCTTC.

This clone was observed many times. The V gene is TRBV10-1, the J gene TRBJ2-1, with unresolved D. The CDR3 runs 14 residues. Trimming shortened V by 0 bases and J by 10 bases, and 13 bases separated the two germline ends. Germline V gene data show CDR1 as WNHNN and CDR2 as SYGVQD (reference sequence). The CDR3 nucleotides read TGCGCCAGCAGTGAGTCTTTGGCGGCTCAGGAGCAGTTCTTC. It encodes CASSESLAAQEQFF.

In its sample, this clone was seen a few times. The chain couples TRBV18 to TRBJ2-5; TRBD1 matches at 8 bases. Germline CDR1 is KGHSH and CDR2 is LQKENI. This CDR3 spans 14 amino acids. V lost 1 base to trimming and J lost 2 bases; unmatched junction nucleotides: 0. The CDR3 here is CASSPRDRQETQYF. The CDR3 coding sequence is TGTGCCAGCTCACCACGGGACAGGCAAGAGACCCAGTACTTC. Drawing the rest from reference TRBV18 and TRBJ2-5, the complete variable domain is NAGVMQNPRHLVRRRGQEARLRCSPMKGHSHVYWYRQLPEEGLKFMVYLQKENIIDESGMPKERFSAEFPKEGPSILRIQQVVRGDSAAYFCASSPRDRQETQYFGPGTRLLVL.

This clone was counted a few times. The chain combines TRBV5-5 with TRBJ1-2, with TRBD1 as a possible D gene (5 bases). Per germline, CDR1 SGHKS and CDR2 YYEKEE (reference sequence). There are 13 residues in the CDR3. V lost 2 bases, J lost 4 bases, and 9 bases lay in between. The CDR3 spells CASSLGVAYGYTF. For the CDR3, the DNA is TGTGCCAGCAGCTTAGGGGTTGCCTATGGCTACACCTTC.

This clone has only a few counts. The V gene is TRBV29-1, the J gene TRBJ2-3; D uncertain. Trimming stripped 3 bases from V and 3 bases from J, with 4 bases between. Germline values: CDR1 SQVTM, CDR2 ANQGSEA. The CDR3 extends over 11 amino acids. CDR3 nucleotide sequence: TGCAGCGTTGAGACTACAGATACGCAGTATTTT. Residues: CSVETTDTQYF.

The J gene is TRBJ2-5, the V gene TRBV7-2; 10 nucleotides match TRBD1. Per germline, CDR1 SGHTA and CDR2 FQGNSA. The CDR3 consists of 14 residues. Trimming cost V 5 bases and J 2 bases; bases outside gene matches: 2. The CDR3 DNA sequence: TGTGCCAGCAGCCGGGACAGGGGACAAGAGACCCAGTACTTC. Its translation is CASSRDRGQETQYF.

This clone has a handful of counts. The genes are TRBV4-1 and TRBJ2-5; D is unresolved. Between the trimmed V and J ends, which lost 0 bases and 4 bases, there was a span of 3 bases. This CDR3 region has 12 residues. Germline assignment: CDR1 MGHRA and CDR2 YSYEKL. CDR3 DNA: TGCGCCAGCAGCCAAGATCGAGAGACCCAGTACTTC. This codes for CASSQDRETQYF.